A selection of T cell receptor beta chains follows, all from one sample in a study of molecular identifiers for immune sequencing clone quantification. TCRdb re-called the PCR reads with MiXCR, one entry per CDR3 protein. The sample carries some 580,000 distinct CDR3 sequences, 25% recorded once. The specimen was naive CD8+ T cells from blood, with Jurkat cell RNA spiked in. The receptors come from a human donor in good health. Some libraries in this study had Jurkat cell RNA spiked in. CDR3s leave out the opening cysteine and the closing phenylalanine or tryptophan. Each record gives: V gene, clone size, CDR3 protein. The size entry is marked missing in some rows and otherwise reads once, few, many or a size class.

TRBV20-1 | NA | SASEGGSGNTIY
TRBV29-1 | NA | SVEDQDSVGEQY
TRBV12-5 | few | ASGLVMDGGAPSGELF
TRBV3-1 | NA | ASSQDWGADTQY
TRBV12-3/TRBV12-4 | many | ASSSNNLEIAGGWKDTQY
TRBV20-1 | many | SARAGQGYYEQY
TRBV20-1 | NA | RARFAQMNTEAF
TRBV2 | many | ASSKTSGAPYEQY
TRBV15 | few | ATREGNQPQH
TRBV11-3 | NA | ASSYRGRTDTQY
TRBV4-2 | many | ASSQVGTAPEQY
TRBV11-2 | few | ASSPWAGLGYEQY
TRBV5-1 | NA | ASSFFGSTGVPGANVLT
TRBV20-1 | NA | SAKRDSSYEQY
TRBV4-3 | NA | ARRQARGLAGVGANVLT
TRBV7-9 | many | ASSSGHQPQH
TRBV6-5 | few | ASSYLSGGEQY
TRBV30 | NA | AWSTDSYQPQH
TRBV6-5 | few | ASSPGTSFYEQF
TRBV4-3 | NA | ASSQVIGGNQPQH
TRBV12-3/TRBV12-4 | few | ASSPSRDGNTEAF
TRBV28 | NA | ASSGGMSNQPQH
TRBV2 | NA | ASSEARPILGETQY
TRBV19 | NA | ASSIGTGGLFDEQY
TRBV9 | NA | ASSERGRFDAQY
TRBV11-2 | NA | ASSLFGATTYGENEKLF
TRBV30 | many | AWSLTASSYNEQF
TRBV9 | few | ASSVGDILAGFQETQY
TRBV4-2 | many | ASSQESGASNQPQH
TRBV14 | NA | ASSQGQFGETQY
TRBV5-6 | few | ASSFWGGTGELF
TRBV6-2/TRBV6-3 | NA | ASSRRDRTYEQY